This T cell receptor (beta chain) emerged from a study of blood T cell repertoires in COVID-19. Germline-derived CDR1 and CDR2 are DFQATT and SNEGSKA (reference sequence). V lost 2 bases and J 3 bases, leaving 5 bases between the germline ends. The length of the CDR3 is 11 residues. Study processing details: Estimates of nucleated cell counts were drawn from the amplification of reference gene primers. TCRdb's table, derived via immunoSEQ multiplex PCR, lists solely in-frame clones and lacks some. The V and J calls and clone size come from that table; D and trimming were worked out from the DNA. This table holds some 340,000 clones, 85% to 95% found once. The study assigned cohorts using participant-reported clinical history. Exposed participants came across a COVID-19 case within 2 weeks before study entry.

Sequencing was performed on PBMCs or T cells enriched from blood (not recorded which). This chain links TRBV20-1 with TRBJ2-7; no definite D call. This clonotype originated in a woman aged 25 to 39 who had been exposed to COVID-19. The CDR3 nucleotides read TGCAGTGCTAGACCGTACTACGAGCAGTACTTC. Amino acid sequence: CSARPYYEQYF.